Listed here are 11 T cell receptor beta chains from one sample, sequenced in a study of cytomegalovirus exposure and HLA in healthy donors (dated by TCRdb to the late 2010s). Library generation was performed with the immunoSEQ multiplex PCR assay. A mixture of 60 forward primers for TCR Vbeta segments and 13 reverse primers for TCR Jbeta segments was used in the multiplex PCR. In its TCRdb copy, this immuneACCESS table keeps in-frame sequences only and misses some clones. Where compared with another copy, unresolved V genes explain less than half of these, and the others have no known cause. Present in this sample are 150,000 to 200,000 clones, around four fifths of which were seen just once. Of the sample, roughly 9.7% falls within the top ten clones. Sequenced: PBMCs. The receptors stem from a man between 18 and 29 years old in good health and CMV-seropositive.

The chain combines TRBV13 with TRBJ2-3; tentative D call: TRBD2 (5 bases). Germline CDR1 reads PRHDT; CDR2 reads FYEKMQ (reference sequence). The V gene lost 4 bases and the J gene lost 3 bases, with 14 bases spanning the gap. The CDR3 runs 15 residues. The CDR3 bases are TGTGCCAGCAGCTCTAAGGACTCGGAAACAGATACGCAGTATTTT. Translating gives CASSSKDSETDTQYF.

The rearrangement uses TRBV27 and TRBJ2-3, with D uncertain. V lost 4 bases, J lost 2 bases, and 10 bases lay in between. CDR1 and CDR2 from the germline V gene are MNHEY and SMNVEV (reference sequence). The CDR3 is made up of 14 amino acids. In nucleotides, the CDR3 is TGTGCCAGCAGTTCTGGTGACAACACAGATACGCAGTATTTT. This gives the protein CASSSGDNTDTQYF.

The J gene is TRBJ2-2, the V gene TRBV4-3; D remains unclear. The ends were cut back, 0 bases at V and 1 base at J, with 12 bases in the middle. The CDR3 has 17 residues. Germline CDR1 and CDR2: LGHNA and YSLEER. The CDR3 DNA is TGCGCCAGCAGCCAAGATGGGTTTCGACTGAACACCGGGGAGCTGTTTTTT. Translating it yields CASSQDGFRLNTGELFF.

The chain carries TRBV9 and TRBJ1-2; TRBD1 aligns across 8 bases. The CDR3 loop spans 16 amino acids. Losses at the gene ends were 0 bases for V and 4 bases for J; bases not matched to a gene: 8. The germline CDR1 and CDR2 sequences are SGDLS and YYNGEE. This CDR3 reads CASSVGVQGAGYGYTF. CDR3 nucleotide sequence: TGTGCCAGCAGCGTAGGAGTTCAGGGGGCAGGCTATGGCTACACCTTC.

The chain couples TRBV7-2 to TRBJ1-4; TRBD1 aligns across 7 bases. The CDR3 sequence is 14 residues long. CDR1 and CDR2 (germline): SGHTA, FQGNSA. The ends lost 5 bases at V and 3 bases at J; junction bases unmatched: 3. The CDR3 DNA sequence: TGTGCCAGCAGCCCCGACAGGGCTAATGAAAAACTGTTTTTT. Translating it yields CASSPDRANEKLFF.

This clone was observed a handful of times. The chain joins TRBV7-8 to TRBJ1-5; 9 bases align to TRBD1. This CDR3 is 13 amino acids long. V trimming: 3 bases; J trimming: 6 bases; junction bases outside the gene matches: 0. From germline, CDR1 is SGHVS and CDR2 FQNEAQ. CDR3 amino acids: CASSLGQGQPQHF. DNA of the CDR3: TGTGCCAGCAGCTTGGGACAGGGTCAGCCCCAGCATTTT.

The chain recombines TRBV6-5 with TRBJ1-3; TRBD1 is a possible D gene (5 bases). Trimming cost V 4 bases and J 4 bases, with 11 bases left between them. The CDR3 runs to 14 residues. Germline V gene data show CDR1 as MNHEY and CDR2 as SVGAGI. The CDR3 is CASSSTGVGNTIYF. CDR3 coding DNA: TGTGCCAGCAGTTCTACGGGGGTCGGAAACACCATATATTTT.

The V and J genes are TRBV6-6 and TRBJ2-1, with 7 bases aligning to TRBD2. Germline lookup yields CDR1 MNHNY and CDR2 SVGAGI (reference sequence). The length of the CDR3 is 14 residues. The V gene end was trimmed by 7 bases and the J gene end by 7 bases; junction bases not matched to a gene: 10. CDR3 DNA sequence: TGTGCCAGCATCGGGCTAGTGGGGGGGAATGAGCAGTTCTTC. Translated: CASIGLVGGNEQFF.

CDR3 coding DNA: TGTGCCAGCAGCCCTTTTAGCACAGATACGCAGTATTTT. Its translation: CASSPFSTDTQYF. This chain joins TRBV28 and TRBJ2-3, with D hard to call. Deletions cut 6 bases from V and 0 bases from J, with 7 bases between. Germline CDR1 and CDR2: MDHEN and SYDVKM. This CDR3 is 13 amino acids long.

The gene calls are TRBV4-3 and TRBJ2-7; 7 bases fit TRBD1. V was clipped by 4 bases and J by 2 bases; unmatched bases: 8. The CDR3 runs to 15 residues. Germline V gene lookup returns CDR1 LGHNA and CDR2 YSLEER. The CDR3 protein is CASSPNPQGTYEQYF. CDR3 DNA: TGCGCCAGCAGCCCTAACCCACAGGGGACCTACGAGCAGTACTTC.

The V and J genes are TRBV7-9 and TRBJ1-2; weak D call: TRBD1 (6 bases). The CDR3 is 14 amino acids. CDR1 is SEHNR, CDR2 FQNEAQ, per germline (reference sequence). Trimming stripped 2 bases from V and 8 bases from J, with 15 bases between. DNA of the CDR3: TGTGCCAGCAGCTTAAATCAGGGGCAGAGGGGCTACACCTTC. Amino acids: CASSLNQGQRGYTF.